The 20 T cell receptor beta chains reported below all come from one sample, sequenced in a study of blood T cell repertoires in COVID-19. Profiling relied on immunoSEQ multiplex PCR, and the TCRdb table lists in-frame clones only, not all of them. The sample has hundreds of thousands of clones, 88% seen once. Sequencing was carried out using peripheral blood. Receptors originate from a woman aged 25-40 years with COVID-19, enrolled during active disease.

The rearrangement links TRBV7-9 to TRBJ1-2; TRBD1 matches 7 bases. The germline gives CDR1 SEHNR, CDR2 FQNEAQ (reference sequence). With V trimmed by 1 base and J by 6 bases, 5 bases remained unmatched. The CDR3 totals 14 residues. CDR3 residues: CASSLETGLDGYTF. Here the CDR3 DNA reads TGTGCCAGCAGCTTAGAGACAGGGTTAGATGGCTACACCTTC.

The chain uses TRBV6-6 and TRBJ2-5; possible D gene TRBD2, 5 bases. The CDR3 contains 15 residues. The germline gives CDR1 MNHNY, CDR2 SVGAGI (reference sequence). Between the trimmed V and J ends, which lost 2 bases and 5 bases, there was a span of 15 bases. The CDR3 sequence is CASSYPAGPRETQYF. For the CDR3, the DNA is TGTGCCAGCAGTTACCCCGCGGGTCCGAGGGAGACCCAGTACTTC.

The table lists this clone with a few counts. The rearrangement uses TRBV6-5 and TRBJ2-6; D possibly corresponds to TRBD1 (5 bases). Germline V gives CDR1 MNHEY, CDR2 SVGAGI. The V end was cut by 6 bases, the J end by 0 bases, with 6 bases between. The CDR3 consists of 14 residues. The CDR3 coding sequence is TGTGCCAGCAGGGGGCTCTCTGGGGCCAACGTCCTGACTTTC. Translated: CASRGLSGANVLTF.

The chain employs TRBV18 and TRBJ2-3; D is unclear. CDR3 size: 14 residues. Trimming removed 0 bases from V and 4 bases from J, with 8 bases in between. Germline V CDR1 and CDR2: KGHSH, LQKENI. CDR3 region: CASSPPSSSDTQYF. CDR3 DNA: TGTGCCAGCTCACCACCGTCCTCTTCAGATACGCAGTATTTT.

This chain uses TRBV9 with TRBJ1-1, with 7 bases that match TRBD1. V lost 7 bases and J lost 0; bases outside the gene matches: 6. Germline CDR1 reads SGDLS; CDR2 reads YYNGEE. The CDR3 spans 14 residues. CDR3 sequence reads: CASGPGQMNTEAFF. CDR3 sequence (DNA): TGTGCCAGCGGTCCGGGACAGATGAACACTGAAGCTTTCTTT.

The V call is TRBV6-5, the J call TRBJ1-2; 11 positions agree with TRBD1. V shed 2 bases, J shed 7 bases, and the junction held 6 bases outside the gene matches. The germline V gene has CDR1 MNHEY and CDR2 SVGAGI. The length of the CDR3 is 15 residues. CDR3 sequence (DNA): TGTGCCAGCAGTTACCGGACAGGGGGCGGGCTTGGCTACACCTTC. It yields the protein CASSYRTGGGLGYTF.

This chain connects TRBV6-5 to TRBJ1-2; the D is unclear. Germline V CDR1 and CDR2: MNHEY, SVGAGI. Trimming shortened V by 0 bases and J by 0 bases, and 8 bases separated the two germline ends. The CDR3 has 15 amino acids. CDR3 sequence (DNA): TGTGCCAGCAGTTACTCATCCAGGACTAACTATGGCTACACCTTC. Translated, it gives CASSYSSRTNYGYTF.

V and J are TRBV4-3 and TRBJ1-3; D gene unclear. Deletions cut 0 bases from V and 4 bases from J, with 10 bases between. Germline CDR1 LGHNA, CDR2 YSLEER. This CDR3 has 15 residues. This CDR3 is CASSQDVTVGNTIYF. The CDR3 nucleotides are TGCGCCAGCAGCCAAGATGTCACAGTAGGAAACACCATATATTTT.

V is TRBV6-2 or TRBV6-3 and J is TRBJ2-7, with D tentatively TRBD1 (5 bases). Between the trimmed V and J ends, which lost 2 bases and 3 bases, there was a span of 20 bases. This CDR3 is 17 amino acids long. The germline V gene has CDR1 MNHEY and CDR2 SVGEGT. The CDR3 DNA is TGTGCCAGCAGTTACGCGGCAGGACAAACTCCCCTCTACGAGCAGTACTTC. The encoded protein is CASSYAAGQTPLYEQYF.

This rearrangement joins TRBV18 to TRBJ2-7, with D possibly being TRBD1 (6 bases). The germline gives CDR1 KGHSH, CDR2 LQKENI. Trimming removed 5 bases from V and 6 bases from J, with 11 bases in between. This CDR3 spans 12 amino acids. CDR3 sequence reads: CASSSGTSEQYF. DNA for the CDR3: TGTGCCAGCTCATCCGGGACATCCGAGCAGTACTTC.

This chain uses TRBV19 with TRBJ2-3; TRBD2 is a possible D gene (6 bases). V lost 7 bases and J lost 0, with 14 bases in between. Germline loops: CDR1 LNHDA, CDR2 SQIVND (reference sequence). The length of the CDR3 is 15 residues. For the CDR3, the DNA is TGTGCCAGTACACGCGGGGCAGTCAGCACAGATACGCAGTATTTT. Its protein product is CASTRGAVSTDTQYF.

The genes are TRBV6-2 or TRBV6-3 and TRBJ2-6; TRBD2 matches 9 bases. Germline assignment: CDR1 MNHEY and CDR2 SVGEGT. CDR3 length: 18 amino acids. V shed 2 bases and J 4 bases; nucleotides not matched to a gene: 9. The CDR3 DNA reads as TGTGCCAGCAGTTACCGTCCGGGACTAGCATCCGGGGCCAACGTCCTGACTTTC. Its protein is CASSYRPGLASGANVLTF.

V usage is TRBV6-4 and J usage is TRBJ1-2; weak D call: TRBD1 (5 bases). CDR1 and CDR2 from the germline V gene are MRHNA and SNTAGT. This CDR3 spans 12 amino acids. V was clipped by 2 bases and J by 8 bases, with 9 bases between them. Here the CDR3 reads CASSDQGNGYTF. The CDR3 DNA sequence: TGTGCCAGCAGTGACCAGGGTAACGGCTACACCTTC.

V usage is TRBV10-3 and J usage is TRBJ2-6; D gene unclear. Trimming pared 0 bases from V and 0 bases from J, leaving 6 bases between. The CDR3 loop spans 16 amino acids. CDR1 and CDR2 from the germline V gene are ENHRY and SYGVKD. The CDR3 bases are TGTGCCATCAGTGAGTCGGGCGTCTCTGGGGCCAACGTCCTGACTTTC. It is translated as CAISESGVSGANVLTF.

This clone was seen more than once but under ten times. The chain combines TRBV5-4 with TRBJ1-2; no clear D. Trimming took 3 bases from V and 0 from J, leaving 15 bases between them. Germline lookup yields CDR1 SGHNT and CDR2 YYREEE (reference sequence). The length of the CDR3 is 16 residues. CDR3 residues: CASSSDGGPTNYGYTF. CDR3 DNA: TGTGCCAGCAGCTCCGACGGAGGCCCTACTAACTATGGCTACACCTTC.

J is TRBJ1-1 and V is TRBV12-3 or TRBV12-4; D is unresolved. V gave up 2 bases and J gave up 8 bases, with 6 bases separating them. The CDR3 has 11 amino acids. CDR3 sequence reads: CASSLKEEAFF. CDR3 sequence (DNA): TGTGCCAGCAGTTTAAAGGAGGAAGCTTTCTTT.

This clone was recorded only once. The rearrangement joins TRBV6-5 to TRBJ1-1; TRBD1 matches at 8 bases. The junction had 2 bases not matched to a gene; V was cut back by 4 bases and J by 1 base. Germline V CDR1 and CDR2: MNHEY, SVGAGI. This CDR3 region has 14 residues. This CDR3 reads CASSSGTGNTEAFF. CDR3 bases: TGTGCCAGCAGTTCCGGGACAGGGAACACTGAAGCTTTCTTT.

This clone was seen only once. The chain recombines TRBV7-9 with TRBJ2-4; 9 bases match TRBD1. There are 16 residues in the CDR3. Trimming removed 1 base from V and 9 bases from J; junction bases left unmatched: 10. CDR1 is SEHNR, CDR2 FQNEAQ, per germline (reference sequence). Here the CDR3 reads CASSLDPGQGSGIQYF. The CDR3, as DNA: TGTGCCAGCAGCTTAGACCCGGGACAGGGCTCGGGCATTCAGTACTTC.

The chain links TRBV9 to TRBJ2-5, with D possibly being TRBD1 (5 bases). This CDR3 has 15 amino acids. Trimming pared 0 bases from V and 4 bases from J, leaving 13 bases between. Germline assignment: CDR1 SGDLS and CDR2 YYNGEE. CDR3 DNA: TGTGCCAGCAGCGTAGTAGGGGCTCCGGCAGAGACCCAGTACTTC. It yields the protein CASSVVGAPAETQYF.

This chain links TRBV5-5 with TRBJ1-3; no firm D call. Trimming stripped 4 bases from V and 0 bases from J, with 8 bases between. Germline CDR1 SGHKS, CDR2 YYEKEE (reference sequence). The CDR3 loop spans 14 amino acids. CDR3 bases: TGTGCCAGCAGCCCCGGGTCCTCTGGAAACACCATATATTTT. Its protein is CASSPGSSGNTIYF.